This is a list of T cell receptor beta chains from one sample in a study of prognosis after radiotherapy for stage I lung cancer. MiXCR was run by TCRdb on the multiplex PCR reads, yielding one entry per CDR3 protein. The sample records approximately 18,000 distinct CDR3 sequences, about 15% being singletons. Sequenced material: PBMCs, taken before or after stereotactic body radiation therapy (not recorded which). All receptors come from a donor of 50 years or more with non-small cell lung cancer. The CDR3 runs from the conserved cysteine through the conserved F or W. The order of the fields is clone size, J gene, V gene, CDR3 protein. Expanded clones are given a class, and other clones once, few, many or no size at all.

clone_size: few
j_call: TRBJ1-5
v_call: TRBV7-3
cdr3_aa: CASSLTGDGQPQHF

clone_size: many
j_call: TRBJ1-1
v_call: TRBV7-2
cdr3_aa: CASSRPWTGNTEAFF

clone_size: many
j_call: TRBJ2-2
v_call: TRBV7-3
cdr3_aa: CASSARPGVNGELFF

clone_size: many
j_call: TRBJ2-4
v_call: TRBV6-1
cdr3_aa: CASRNPGQLNIQYF

clone_size: many
j_call: TRBJ2-3
v_call: TRBV7-9
cdr3_aa: CASTPGISNADTQYF

clone_size: many
j_call: TRBJ1-2
v_call: TRBV6-1
cdr3_aa: CASNAGQPNGYTF

clone_size: many
j_call: TRBJ2-5
v_call: TRBV6-2/TRBV6-3
cdr3_aa: CASRTGVQETQYF

clone_size: many
j_call: TRBJ2-1
v_call: TRBV4-2
cdr3_aa: CASSLTSGSSYNEQFF

clone_size: many
j_call: TRBJ2-7
v_call: TRBV28
cdr3_aa: CASSFLSYEQYF

clone_size: many
j_call: TRBJ2-7
v_call: TRBV6-5
cdr3_aa: CASSYRTSGYEQYF

clone_size: many
j_call: TRBJ2-3
v_call: TRBV7-2
cdr3_aa: CASSRRTSGIGTDTQYF

clone_size: many
j_call: TRBJ2-2
v_call: TRBV6-1
cdr3_aa: CASSESQGYTGELFF

clone_size: many
j_call: TRBJ2-4
v_call: TRBV7-2
cdr3_aa: CASSLYQGAKNIQYF

clone_size: many
j_call: TRBJ2-5
v_call: TRBV7-2
cdr3_aa: CASSLDGTSSETQYF

clone_size: many
j_call: TRBJ2-1
v_call: TRBV18
cdr3_aa: CASSIAGGNYNEQFF

clone_size: many
j_call: TRBJ2-2
v_call: TRBV20-1
cdr3_aa: CSARDPRGAGELFF

clone_size: many
j_call: TRBJ1-2
v_call: TRBV7-9
cdr3_aa: CASSQESGSLGYTF

clone_size: many
j_call: TRBJ2-7
v_call: TRBV28
cdr3_aa: CASSSWGTGPYEQYF

clone_size: many
j_call: TRBJ1-2
v_call: TRBV20-1
cdr3_aa: CSARDRGLRGGYTF

clone_size: many
j_call: TRBJ2-2
v_call: TRBV9
cdr3_aa: CASRRDGGFGTGELFF

clone_size: .
j_call: TRBJ2-1
v_call: TRBV20-1
cdr3_aa: CSAIYEQFF

clone_size: many
j_call: TRBJ1-6
v_call: TRBV15
cdr3_aa: CATSRGQINSPLHF

clone_size: many
j_call: TRBJ1-4
v_call: TRBV6-1
cdr3_aa: CASSYLGQGGNEKLFF

clone_size: many
j_call: TRBJ1-2
v_call: TRBV4-1
cdr3_aa: CASSQDRWGYGYTF

clone_size: many
j_call: TRBJ2-7
v_call: TRBV6-5
cdr3_aa: CASSYGTGLYEQYF

clone_size: many
j_call: TRBJ2-3
v_call: TRBV7-9
cdr3_aa: CASSSKGSLPTQYF

clone_size: many
j_call: TRBJ1-5
v_call: TRBV12-3/TRBV12-4
cdr3_aa: CASSPELTGSSQPQHF

clone_size: many
j_call: TRBJ2-5
v_call: TRBV25-1
cdr3_aa: CASSEFSGGQETQYF

clone_size: many
j_call: TRBJ2-7
v_call: TRBV25-1
cdr3_aa: CASSENNRGTYEQYF

clone_size: many
j_call: TRBJ2-3
v_call: TRBV19
cdr3_aa: CASSIRVSTDTQYF

clone_size: many
j_call: TRBJ1-2
v_call: TRBV18
cdr3_aa: CASSPYDPTYGYTF

clone_size: many
j_call: TRBJ2-7
v_call: TRBV12-3/TRBV12-4
cdr3_aa: CASSSGQGWYEQYF

clone_size: many
j_call: TRBJ2-1
v_call: TRBV27
cdr3_aa: CASSSTVTYNEQFF

clone_size: many
j_call: TRBJ2-2
v_call: TRBV19
cdr3_aa: CASTFGRADTGELFF

clone_size: many
j_call: TRBJ2-5
v_call: TRBV9
cdr3_aa: CASSVGPGTGETQYF

clone_size: many
j_call: TRBJ2-3
v_call: TRBV6-2/TRBV6-3
cdr3_aa: CASSTRVSTDTQYF

clone_size: many
j_call: TRBJ1-3
v_call: TRBV6-5
cdr3_aa: CASSYTPFVPTPGNTIYF

clone_size: many
j_call: TRBJ2-3
v_call: TRBV6-2/TRBV6-3
cdr3_aa: CASSYSRLAGGLGDTQYF

clone_size: .
j_call: TRBJ2-3
v_call: TRBV2
cdr3_aa: CASLRQGTSGDTQYF

clone_size: .
j_call: TRBJ2-3
v_call: TRBV10-3
cdr3_aa: CATGAGADTQYF

clone_size: many
j_call: TRBJ2-2
v_call: TRBV11-3
cdr3_aa: CASSGGLAGVVGELFF

clone_size: many
j_call: TRBJ2-1
v_call: TRBV7-9
cdr3_aa: CASSRPLSVGGSYNEQFF

clone_size: many
j_call: TRBJ2-7
v_call: TRBV5-4
cdr3_aa: CASSLGQMSSYEQYF

clone_size: many
j_call: TRBJ1-5
v_call: TRBV18
cdr3_aa: CASSPQGVINQPQHF

clone_size: many
j_call: TRBJ2-1
v_call: TRBV6-2/TRBV6-3
cdr3_aa: CASSYDDFNEQFF

clone_size: many
j_call: TRBJ2-3
v_call: TRBV16
cdr3_aa: CASSQPGPRWDTQYF

clone_size: many
j_call: TRBJ1-5
v_call: TRBV6-5
cdr3_aa: CASSSESNQPQHF

clone_size: many
j_call: TRBJ2-1
v_call: TRBV29-1
cdr3_aa: CSARLWADNEQFF

clone_size: many
j_call: TRBJ2-1
v_call: TRBV7-3
cdr3_aa: CASALAGASSYNEQFF

clone_size: many
j_call: TRBJ1-5
v_call: TRBV10-2
cdr3_aa: CASTRQGGNQPQHF